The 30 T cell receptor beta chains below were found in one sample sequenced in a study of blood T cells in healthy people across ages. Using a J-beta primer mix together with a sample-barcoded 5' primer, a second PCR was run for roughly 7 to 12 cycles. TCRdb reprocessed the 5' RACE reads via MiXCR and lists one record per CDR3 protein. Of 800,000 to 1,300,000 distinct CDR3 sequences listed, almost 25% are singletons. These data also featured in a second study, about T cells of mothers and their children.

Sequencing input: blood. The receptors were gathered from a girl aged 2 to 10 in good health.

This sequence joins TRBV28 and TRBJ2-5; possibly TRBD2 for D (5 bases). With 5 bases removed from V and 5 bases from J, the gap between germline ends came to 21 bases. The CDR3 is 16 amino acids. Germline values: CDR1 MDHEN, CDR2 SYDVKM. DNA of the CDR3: TGTGCCAGCAGTCCCAAGACTACCCTAATCGGGGAGACCCAGTACTTC. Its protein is CASSPKTTLIGETQYF. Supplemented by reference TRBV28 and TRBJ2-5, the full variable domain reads DVKVTQSSRYLVKRTGEKVFLECVQDMDHENMFWYRQDPGLGLRLIYFSYDVKMKEKGDIPEGYSVSREKKERFSLILESASTNQTSMYLCASSPKTTLIGETQYFGPGTRLLVL.

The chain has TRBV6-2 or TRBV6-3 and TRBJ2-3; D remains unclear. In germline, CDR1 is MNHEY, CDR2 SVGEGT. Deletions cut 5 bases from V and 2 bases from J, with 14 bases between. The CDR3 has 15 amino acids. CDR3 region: CASSPLQDVTDTQYF. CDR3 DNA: TGTGCCAGCAGTCCATTGCAGGATGTCACAGATACGCAGTATTTT.

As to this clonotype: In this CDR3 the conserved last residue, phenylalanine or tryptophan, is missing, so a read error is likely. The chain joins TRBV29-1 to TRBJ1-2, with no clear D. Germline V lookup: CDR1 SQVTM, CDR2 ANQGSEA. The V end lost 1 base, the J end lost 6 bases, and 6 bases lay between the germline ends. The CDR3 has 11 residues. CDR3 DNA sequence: TGCAGCGTTGAAGTGGGCGATGGCTACACCCTC. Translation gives CSVEVGDGYTL.

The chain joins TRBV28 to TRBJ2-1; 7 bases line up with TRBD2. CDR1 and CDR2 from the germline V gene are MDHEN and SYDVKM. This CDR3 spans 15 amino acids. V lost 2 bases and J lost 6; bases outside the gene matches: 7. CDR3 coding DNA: TGTGCCAGCAGTTTAGCGGGAGAAAGTTTCAATGAGCAGTTCTTC. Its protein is CASSLAGESFNEQFF.

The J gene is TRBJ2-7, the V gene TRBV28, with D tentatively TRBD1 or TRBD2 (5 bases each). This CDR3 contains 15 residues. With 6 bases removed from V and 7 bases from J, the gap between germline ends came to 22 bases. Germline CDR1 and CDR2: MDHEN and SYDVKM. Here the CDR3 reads CASSQRGAAPEEQYF. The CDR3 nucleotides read TGTGCCAGCAGCCAAAGGGGAGCGGCCCCTGAGGAGCAGTACTTC.

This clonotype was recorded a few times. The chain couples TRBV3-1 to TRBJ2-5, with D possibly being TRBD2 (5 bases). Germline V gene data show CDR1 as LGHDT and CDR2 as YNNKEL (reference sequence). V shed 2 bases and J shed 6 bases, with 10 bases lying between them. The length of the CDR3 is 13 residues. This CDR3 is CASSQHSAKTQYF. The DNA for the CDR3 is TGTGCCAGCAGCCAACATAGCGCCAAGACCCAGTACTTC.

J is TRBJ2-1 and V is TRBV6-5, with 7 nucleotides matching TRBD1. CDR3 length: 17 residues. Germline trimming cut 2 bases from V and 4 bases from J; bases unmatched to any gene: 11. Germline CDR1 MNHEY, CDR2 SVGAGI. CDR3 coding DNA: TGTGCCAGCAGTTACAGGGAAAGGGGGCTGTTGTACAATGAGCAGTTCTTC. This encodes CASSYRERGLLYNEQFF.

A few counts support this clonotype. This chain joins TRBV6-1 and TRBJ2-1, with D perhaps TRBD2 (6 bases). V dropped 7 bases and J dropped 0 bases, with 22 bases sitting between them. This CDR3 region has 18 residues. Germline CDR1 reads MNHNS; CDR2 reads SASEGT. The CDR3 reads CASTKGVRGMSSYNEQFF. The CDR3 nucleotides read TGTGCCAGCACCAAAGGTGTTCGCGGGATGTCCTCCTACAATGAGCAGTTCTTC.

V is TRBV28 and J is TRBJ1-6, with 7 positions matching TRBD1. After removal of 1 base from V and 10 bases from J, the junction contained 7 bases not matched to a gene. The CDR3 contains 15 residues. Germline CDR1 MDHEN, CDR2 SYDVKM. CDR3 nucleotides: TGTGCCAGCAGTTTATCGACAGGGCGTGGCTCACCCCTCCACTTT. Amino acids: CASSLSTGRGSPLHF.

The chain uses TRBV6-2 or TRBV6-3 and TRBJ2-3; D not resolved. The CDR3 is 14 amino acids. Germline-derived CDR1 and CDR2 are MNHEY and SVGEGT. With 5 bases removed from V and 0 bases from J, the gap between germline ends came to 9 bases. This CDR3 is CASSDWRSTDTQYF. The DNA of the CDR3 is TGTGCCAGCAGTGACTGGAGAAGCACAGATACGCAGTATTTT.

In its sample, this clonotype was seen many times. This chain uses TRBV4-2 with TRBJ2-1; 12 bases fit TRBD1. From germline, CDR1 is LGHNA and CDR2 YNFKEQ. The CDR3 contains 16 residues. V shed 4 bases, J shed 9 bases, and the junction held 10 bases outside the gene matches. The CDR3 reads CASSPSTGTGGSEQFF. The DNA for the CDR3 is TGTGCCAGCAGCCCCTCAACCGGGACAGGGGGCTCTGAGCAGTTCTTC.

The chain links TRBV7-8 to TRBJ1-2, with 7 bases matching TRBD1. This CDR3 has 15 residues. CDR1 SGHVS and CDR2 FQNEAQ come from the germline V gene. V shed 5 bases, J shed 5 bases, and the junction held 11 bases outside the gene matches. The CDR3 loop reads CASSQTGPMSYGYTF. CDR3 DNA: TGTGCCAGCAGCCAGACAGGGCCAATGTCATATGGCTACACCTTC.

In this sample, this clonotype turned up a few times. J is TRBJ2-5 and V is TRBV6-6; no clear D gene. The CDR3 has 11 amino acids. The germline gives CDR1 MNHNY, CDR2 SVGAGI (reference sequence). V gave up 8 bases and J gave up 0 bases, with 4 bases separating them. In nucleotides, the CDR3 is TGTGCCAGCGGGGACCAAGAGACCCAGTACTTC. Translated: CASGDQETQYF.

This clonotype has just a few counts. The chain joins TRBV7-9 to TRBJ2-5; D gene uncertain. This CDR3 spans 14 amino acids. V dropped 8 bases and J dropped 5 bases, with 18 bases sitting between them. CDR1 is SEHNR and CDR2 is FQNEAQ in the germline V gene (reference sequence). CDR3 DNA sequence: TGTGCCAGCGGTACCCCTACAGTTTACGAGACCCAGTACTTC. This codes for CASGTPTVYETQYF.

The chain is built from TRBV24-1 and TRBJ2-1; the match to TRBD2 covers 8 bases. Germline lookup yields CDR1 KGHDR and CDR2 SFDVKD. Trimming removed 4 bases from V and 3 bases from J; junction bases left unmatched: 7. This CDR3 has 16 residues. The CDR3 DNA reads TGTGCCACCAGTGAAATCAGCGGGGGCCTCTACAATGAGCAGTTCTTC. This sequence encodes CATSEISGGLYNEQFF.

The CDR3 sequence: CASSSGFTSNQPQHF. The CDR3 DNA follows: TGTGCCAGCAGTTCCGGGTTTACAAGCAATCAGCCCCAGCATTTT. The V and J genes are TRBV28 and TRBJ1-5; no clear D. Between the trimmed V and J ends, which lost 4 bases and 1 base, there was a span of 11 bases. The germline V gene has CDR1 MDHEN and CDR2 SYDVKM. This CDR3 comprises 15 residues.

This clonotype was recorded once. Here the CDR3 reads CASSDATGQGAGELFF. The CDR3, as DNA: TGTGCCAGCAGTGATGCGACAGGGCAGGGGGCCGGGGAGCTGTTTTTT. The gene calls are TRBV2 and TRBJ2-2, with 7 bases identical to TRBD1. Losses at the gene ends were 3 bases for V and 6 bases for J; bases not matched to a gene: 10. In germline, CDR1 is SNHLY, CDR2 FYNNEI. This CDR3 has 16 amino acids.

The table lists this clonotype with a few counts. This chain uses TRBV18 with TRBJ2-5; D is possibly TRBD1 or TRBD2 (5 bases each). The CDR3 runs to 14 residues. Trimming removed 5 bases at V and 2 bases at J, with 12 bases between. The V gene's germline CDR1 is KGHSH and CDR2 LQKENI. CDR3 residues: CASSFGTDQETQYF. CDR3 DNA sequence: TGTGCCAGCTCATTTGGGACCGATCAAGAGACCCAGTACTTC.

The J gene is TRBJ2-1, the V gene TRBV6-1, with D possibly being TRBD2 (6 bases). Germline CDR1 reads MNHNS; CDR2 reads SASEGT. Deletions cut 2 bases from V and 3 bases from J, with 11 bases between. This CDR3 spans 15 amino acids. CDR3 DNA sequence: TGTGCCAGCAGTGAACCCGGGACTTTCTACAATGAGCAGTTCTTC. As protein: CASSEPGTFYNEQFF.

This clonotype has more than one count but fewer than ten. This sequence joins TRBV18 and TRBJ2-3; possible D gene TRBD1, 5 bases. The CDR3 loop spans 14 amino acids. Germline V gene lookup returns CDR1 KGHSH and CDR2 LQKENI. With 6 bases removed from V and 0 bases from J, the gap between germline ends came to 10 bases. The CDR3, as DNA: TGTGCCAGCTCGACACAGGTTAGCACAGATACGCAGTATTTT. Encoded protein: CASSTQVSTDTQYF.

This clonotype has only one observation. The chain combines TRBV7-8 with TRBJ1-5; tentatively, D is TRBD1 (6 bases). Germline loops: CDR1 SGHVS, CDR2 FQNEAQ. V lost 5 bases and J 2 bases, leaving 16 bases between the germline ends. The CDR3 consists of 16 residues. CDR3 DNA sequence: TGTGCCAGCAGCACCCGGGACACCACTGGCAATCAGCCCCAGCATTTT. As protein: CASSTRDTTGNQPQHF.

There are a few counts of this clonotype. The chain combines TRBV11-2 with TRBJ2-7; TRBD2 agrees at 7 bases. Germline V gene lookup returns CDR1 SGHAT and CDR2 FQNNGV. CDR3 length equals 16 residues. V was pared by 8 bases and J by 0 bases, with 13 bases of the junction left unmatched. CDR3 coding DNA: TGTGCCAGCTCCCGAGGGCAGGCTAGCGGCTCCTACGAGCAGTACTTC. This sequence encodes CASSRGQASGSYEQYF.

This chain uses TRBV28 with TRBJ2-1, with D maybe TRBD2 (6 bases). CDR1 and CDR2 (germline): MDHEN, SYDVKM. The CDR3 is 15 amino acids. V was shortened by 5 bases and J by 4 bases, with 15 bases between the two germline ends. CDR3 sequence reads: CASSPRDSGYNEQFF. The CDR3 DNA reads TGTGCCAGCAGTCCACGGGATAGCGGATACAATGAGCAGTTCTTC.

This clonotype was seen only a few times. The CDR3 nucleotides read TGTGCCAGCAGCTTGGACAACAGGTGGACCTCCTACGAGCAGTACTTC. Translation: CASSLDNRWTSYEQYF. V usage is TRBV5-6 and J usage is TRBJ2-7, with D tentatively TRBD1 (5 bases). Germline CDR1 reads SGHDT; CDR2 reads YYEEEE. Trimming left V 0 bases short and J 0 bases short, with 13 bases between. The CDR3 covers 16 residues. The complete variable domain, with remaining parts taken from reference TRBV5-6 and TRBJ2-7, reads DAGVTQSPTHLIKTRGQQVTLRCSPKSGHDTVSWYQQALGQGPQFIFQYYEEEERQRGNFPDRFSGHQFPNYSSELNVNALLLGDSALYLCASSLDNRWTSYEQYFGPGTRLTVT.

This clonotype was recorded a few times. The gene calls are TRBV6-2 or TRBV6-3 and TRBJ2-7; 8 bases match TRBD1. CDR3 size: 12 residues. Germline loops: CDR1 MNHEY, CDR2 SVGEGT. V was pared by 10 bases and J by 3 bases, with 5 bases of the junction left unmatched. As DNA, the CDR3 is TGTGCCATCGGACAGGGACACTACGAGCAGTACTTC. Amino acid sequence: CAIGQGHYEQYF.

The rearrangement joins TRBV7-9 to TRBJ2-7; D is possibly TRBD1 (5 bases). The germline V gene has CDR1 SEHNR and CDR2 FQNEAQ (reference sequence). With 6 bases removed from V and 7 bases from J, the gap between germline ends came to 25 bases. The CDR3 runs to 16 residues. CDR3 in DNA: TGTGCCAGCAGTTCCCCGGTAGGGGATCGTTTCGCGGAGCAGTACTTC. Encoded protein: CASSSPVGDRFAEQYF.

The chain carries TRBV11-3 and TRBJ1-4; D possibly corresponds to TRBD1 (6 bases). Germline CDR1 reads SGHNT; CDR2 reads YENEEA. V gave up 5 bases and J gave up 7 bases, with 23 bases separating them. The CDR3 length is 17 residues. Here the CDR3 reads CASSPKQGPGRSEKLFF. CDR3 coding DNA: TGTGCCAGCAGCCCCAAACAGGGACCCGGGAGGTCTGAAAAACTGTTTTTT.

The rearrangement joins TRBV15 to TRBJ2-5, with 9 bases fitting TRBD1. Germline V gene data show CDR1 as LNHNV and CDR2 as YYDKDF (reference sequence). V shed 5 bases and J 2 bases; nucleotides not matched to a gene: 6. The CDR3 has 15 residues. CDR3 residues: CATSAGQGLQETQYF. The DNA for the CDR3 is TGTGCCACCAGCGCGGGACAGGGATTACAAGAGACCCAGTACTTC. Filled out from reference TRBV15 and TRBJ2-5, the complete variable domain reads DAMVIQNPRYQVTQFGKPVTLSCSQTLNHNVMYWYQQKSSQAPKLLFHYYDKDFNNEADTPDNFQSRRPNTSFCFLDIRSPGLGDTAMYLCATSAGQGLQETQYFGPGTRLLVL.

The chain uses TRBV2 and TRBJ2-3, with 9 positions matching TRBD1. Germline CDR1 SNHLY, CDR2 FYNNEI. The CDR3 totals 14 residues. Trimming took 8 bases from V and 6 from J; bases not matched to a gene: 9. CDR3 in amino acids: CASLPDRGWDTQYF. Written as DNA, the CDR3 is TGTGCCAGCCTCCCGGACAGGGGCTGGGATACGCAGTATTTT.

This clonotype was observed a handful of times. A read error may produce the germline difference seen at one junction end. CDR3 DNA sequence: TGTGCCGGCAGTTTCAGGGTCATCGGCAATCAGCCCCAGCATTTT. Translation: CAGSFRVIGNQPQHF. J is TRBJ1-5 and V is TRBV28; maybe TRBD1 (5 bases). CDR1 and CDR2 from the germline V gene are MDHEN and SYDVKM. This CDR3 has 15 residues.